This T cell receptor beta chain was sequenced for a study of regulatory T cells in long-lasting Graves disease. This clonotype was recorded many times. As for time point: newly diagnosed GD, antithyroid drugs for less than 3 months. PBMCs were the source of the RNA used for TCR sequencing. Through Arm-PCR of CDR3 regions and iRepertoire HTBI primers, TCR beta libraries were built. TCRdb re-derived calls from the multiplex PCR reads in MiXCR, one entry per CDR3 protein. The data contain about 430,000 distinct CDR3 sequences, over 12% of them singletons. The sample was also reused in another study, on T cells in Graves' hyperthyroidism and ophthalmopathy.

This receptor was obtained from a woman aged 40 to 50 with Graves disease. Here the sequenced sample was peripheral blood mononuclear cells (PBMCs), taken at new diagnosis, from a patient treated with antithyroid drugs.

The CDR3 DNA sequence: TGTGCCAGCAGCTCCGGGACAGAGACCTACGAGCAGTACTTC. It yields the protein CASSSGTETYEQYF. The chain has TRBV13 and TRBJ2-7; 7 bases are shared with TRBD1. The CDR3 has 14 amino acids. J gave up 2 bases and V 4 bases, and 5 bases lay outside the gene matches. Germline CDR1 reads PRHDT; CDR2 reads FYEKMQ (reference sequence).